The 18 T cell receptor beta chains below come from one sample, sequenced in a study of T cell responses to AZD1222 COVID-19 vaccine listed by TCRdb under 2021. The time point label, as the study defines it: about 28 days (+/-7) after the second vaccine dose. The treatment or condition label for this specimen denotes: meningococcal conjugate vaccine given as trial control. To prepare the library, the immunoSEQ multiplex PCR assay was applied. TCRdb stores this immuneACCESS table with in-frame sequences only. Part of the clones is absent; in the studies checked, under half of the shortfall reflects unresolved V genes, and no reason is known for the rest. Recorded for this sample are fewer than 200,000 clones; around 90% of them occurred a single time. The top ten constitute roughly 4% of the sample. This specimen consisted of peripheral blood, obtained 28 days after the second dose of the MenACWY control vaccine. These receptors came from an adult who received the MenACWY meningococcal vaccine as a control.

This clone has a single count. The chain couples TRBV23-1 to TRBJ2-7; perhaps TRBD2 as D (5 bases). TRBV23-1 is reported as an ORF; its role is uncertain. This CDR3 spans 15 amino acids. The V end was cut by 2 bases, the J end by 4 bases, with 15 bases between. The CDR3: CASSQREGRSYEQYF. CDR3 sequence (DNA): TGCGCCAGCAGTCAACGGGAAGGTAGGAGTTACGAGCAGTACTTC.

The chain uses TRBV19 and TRBJ1-1, with D hard to call. V was clipped by 10 bases and J by 1 base, with 16 bases between them. Germline CDR1 reads LNHDA; CDR2 reads SQIVND (reference sequence). The CDR3 contains 14 residues. In DNA form, the CDR3 reads TGTGCCACCGAACCCGGACGGTGGAACACTGAAGCTTTCTTT. Protein product: CATEPGRWNTEAFF. The full variable domain, in which reference TRBV19 and TRBJ1-1 provide the parts outside the CDR3, is DGGITQSPKYLFRKEGQNVTLSCEQNLNHDAMYWYRQDPGQGLRLIYYSQIVNDFQKGDIAEGYSVSREKKESFPLTVTSAQKNPTAFYLCATEPGRWNTEAFFGQGTRLTVV.

The chain links TRBV9 to TRBJ2-3; D unresolved. Germline lookup yields CDR1 SGDLS and CDR2 YYNGEE. The CDR3 is 10 residues long. V was shortened by 3 bases and J by 6 bases, with 2 bases between the two germline ends. The CDR3 DNA follows: TGTGCCAGCAGCGGGGATACGCAGTATTTT. Its protein is CASSGDTQYF. The full variable domain, its missing parts supplied by reference TRBV9 and TRBJ2-3, is DSGVTQTPKHLITATGQRVTLRCSPRSGDLSVYWYQQSLDQGLQFLIQYYNGEERAKGNILERFSAQQFPDLHSELNLSSLELGDSALYFCASSGDTQYFGPGTRLTVL.

This clone was counted between two and nine times. The rearrangement joins TRBV30 to TRBJ2-7, with D maybe TRBD2 (6 bases). Germline CDR1 GTSNPN, CDR2 SVGIG (reference sequence). V shed 3 bases and J shed 0 bases, with 15 bases lying between them. The CDR3 has 15 amino acids. Here the CDR3 reads CAWRAGTGGSYEQYF. CDR3 nucleotide sequence: TGTGCCTGGAGGGCCGGGACTGGGGGCTCCTACGAGCAGTACTTC.

Notes on this clone: This CDR3 is also generated by other DNA sequences in the sample. The chain is built from TRBV5-1 and TRBJ2-1, with unresolved D. Germline loops: CDR1 SGHRS, CDR2 YFSETQ. Trimming cost V 0 bases and J 6 bases, with 4 bases left between them. The CDR3 has 12 amino acids. The CDR3 loop is CASSLGGNEQFF. CDR3 sequence (DNA): TGCGCCAGCAGCTTGGGTGGCAATGAGCAGTTCTTC.

This clone was detected once. The chain carries TRBV11-2 and TRBJ1-4, with TRBD1 identical over 8 bases. The V gene's germline CDR1 is SGHAT and CDR2 FQNNGV. J was trimmed by 8 bases and V by 5 bases; bases with no gene match: 10. The length of the CDR3 is 15 residues. CDR3 coding DNA: TGTGCCAGCAGCCCAGGGGGCAGGGTAGAGGAAAAACTGTTTTTT. This codes for CASSPGGRVEEKLFF.

The rearrangement uses TRBV28 and TRBJ2-3; D is uncertain. This CDR3 is 11 amino acids long. Germline-derived CDR1 and CDR2 are MDHEN and SYDVKM. V lost 9 bases and J 8 bases, leaving 12 bases between the germline ends. This CDR3 reads CASSLPGTQYF. The DNA for the CDR3 is TGTGCCAGTTCCCTTCCTGGTACGCAGTATTTT.

This chain uses TRBV10-3 with TRBJ2-1; the match to TRBD1 covers 8 bases. The CDR3 totals 13 residues. The J segment lost 9 bases and the V segment lost 3 bases, leaving 4 bases of the junction unmatched. Germline V gene data show CDR1 as ENHRY and CDR2 as SYGVKD. This CDR3 is CAISDDRGGEQFF. The CDR3 DNA follows: TGTGCCATCAGTGATGACAGGGGCGGTGAGCAGTTCTTC.

This chain links TRBV25-1 with TRBJ2-3, with TRBD2 as a possible D gene (6 bases). The CDR3 is 14 residues long. Germline V gene sequence: CDR1 MGHDK, CDR2 SYGVNS. V was shortened by 6 bases and J by 2 bases, with 12 bases between the two germline ends. CDR3 sequence reads: CASRAGTLTDTQYF. DNA for the CDR3: TGTGCCAGCAGAGCCGGGACTCTCACAGATACGCAGTATTTT.

The genes are TRBV29-1 and TRBJ2-1; D remains ambiguous. Germline assignment: CDR1 SQVTM and CDR2 ANQGSEA. The CDR3 is 14 residues long. Between the trimmed V and J ends, which lost 2 bases and 6 bases, there was a span of 14 bases. CDR3 in amino acids: CSVELTGSGNEQFF. The DNA for the CDR3 is TGCAGCGTTGAACTAACCGGGTCGGGCAATGAGCAGTTCTTC.

V usage is TRBV12-5 and J usage is TRBJ2-1, with D possibly matching TRBD1 (5 bases). Germline V gives CDR1 LGHNT, CDR2 FRNRAP. The CDR3 extends over 13 amino acids. V shed 5 bases and J shed 10 bases, with 15 bases lying between them. The DNA for the CDR3 is TGTGCTAGTGGTCTTCCGACAGTTCTAGAGCAGTTCTTC. This gives the protein CASGLPTVLEQFF.

The gene calls are TRBV11-2 and TRBJ2-1; D ambiguous. Germline CDR1 is SGHAT and CDR2 is FQNNGV. This CDR3 has 11 amino acids. V was cut by 0 bases and J by 10 bases, with 4 bases left in between. In DNA form, the CDR3 reads TGTGCCAGCAGCTTAGACTGGGAGCAGTTCTTC. As protein: CASSLDWEQFF.

The chain uses TRBV6-6 and TRBJ2-7, with TRBD1 as a possible D gene (5 bases). The CDR3 is 18 amino acids. V was clipped by 5 bases and J by 1 base, with 24 bases between them. Germline CDR1 reads MNHNY; CDR2 reads SVGAGI (reference sequence). CDR3 DNA: TGTGCCAGCAGTCCAGGGAACCCGTTGGGCGAATTTTCCTACGAGCAGTACTTC. This sequence encodes CASSPGNPLGEFSYEQYF.

The sample holds a few counts of this clone. This chain connects TRBV6-2 or TRBV6-3 to TRBJ1-5, with 11 nucleotides matching TRBD1. The CDR3 consists of 18 residues. The germline V gene encodes CDR1 MNHEY and CDR2 SVGEGT. V lost 6 bases and J lost 1; bases outside the gene matches: 11. The CDR3 region has the DNA TGTGCCAGCAGCCCTCCCGGGACAGGGGGGGGGAGCAATCAGCCCCAGCATTTT. It specifies CASSPPGTGGGSNQPQHF.

This sequence joins TRBV30 and TRBJ1-4; D remains ambiguous. CDR1 is GTSNPN, CDR2 SVGIG, per germline (reference sequence). The CDR3 totals 14 residues. The germline V and J ends were trimmed by 0 bases and 4 bases, with 9 bases remaining between them. The CDR3 loop is CAWSVPDNNEKLFF. The CDR3 DNA follows: TGTGCCTGGAGTGTACCCGATAATAATGAAAAACTGTTTTTT. Together with reference TRBV30 and TRBJ1-4, the CDR3 gives the full variable domain: SQTIHQWPATLVQPVGSPLSLECTVEGTSNPNLYWYRQAAGRGLQLLFYSVGIGQISSEVPQNLSASRPQDRQFILSSKKLLLSDSGFYLCAWSVPDNNEKLFFGSGTQLSVL.

J is TRBJ1-1 and V is TRBV2, with 10 nucleotides matching TRBD1. Germline CDR1 reads SNHLY; CDR2 reads FYNNEI. The CDR3 extends over 17 amino acids. With V trimmed by 6 bases and J by 4 bases, 14 bases remained unmatched. The CDR3 coding sequence is TGTGCCAGCAGGCTAGCGTTCTCCGGACAGGGGGGCACTGAAGCTTTCTTT. It is translated as CASRLAFSGQGGTEAFF.

This chain links TRBV24-1 with TRBJ2-2; D is perhaps TRBD1 or TRBD2 (7 bases each). V was pared by 1 base and J by 5 bases, with 19 bases between. Germline lookup yields CDR1 KGHDR and CDR2 SFDVKD. This CDR3 region has 18 residues. The CDR3 nucleotides read TGTGCCACCAGTGATTTCGGCGGGGAGGGCAGGGGGACCGGGGAGCTGTTTTTT. This sequence encodes CATSDFGGEGRGTGELFF.

This chain links TRBV27 with TRBJ2-7; TRBD1 matches 7 bases. The germline gives CDR1 MNHEY, CDR2 SMNVEV (reference sequence). This CDR3 comprises 12 residues. J lost 2 bases, V lost 8 bases, and 3 bases had no gene match. The CDR3 DNA reads TGTGCCAGCGCCGGGACAGCCTACGAGCAGTACTTC. It codes for CASAGTAYEQYF.